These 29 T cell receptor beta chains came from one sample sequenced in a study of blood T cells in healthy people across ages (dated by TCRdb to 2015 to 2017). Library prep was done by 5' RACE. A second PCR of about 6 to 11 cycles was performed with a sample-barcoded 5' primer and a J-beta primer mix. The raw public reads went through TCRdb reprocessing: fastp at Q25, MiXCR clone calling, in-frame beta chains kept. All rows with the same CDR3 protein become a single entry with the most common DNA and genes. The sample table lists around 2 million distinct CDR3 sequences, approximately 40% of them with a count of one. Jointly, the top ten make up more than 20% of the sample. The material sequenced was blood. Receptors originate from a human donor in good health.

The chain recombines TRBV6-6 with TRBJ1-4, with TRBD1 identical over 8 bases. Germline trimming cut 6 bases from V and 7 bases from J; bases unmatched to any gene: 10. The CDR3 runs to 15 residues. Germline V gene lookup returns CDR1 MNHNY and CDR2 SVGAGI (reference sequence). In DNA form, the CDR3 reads TGTGCCAGCAGAGCAAGCGGACAGGGACGTGAAAAACTGTTTTTT. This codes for CASRASGQGREKLFF.

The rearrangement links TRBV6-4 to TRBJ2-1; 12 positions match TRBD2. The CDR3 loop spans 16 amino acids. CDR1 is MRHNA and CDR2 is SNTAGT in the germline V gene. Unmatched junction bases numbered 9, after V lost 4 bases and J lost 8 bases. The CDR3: CASSATPTSGGYEQFF. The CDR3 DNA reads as TGTGCCAGCAGTGCGACTCCCACTAGCGGGGGGTATGAGCAGTTCTTC.

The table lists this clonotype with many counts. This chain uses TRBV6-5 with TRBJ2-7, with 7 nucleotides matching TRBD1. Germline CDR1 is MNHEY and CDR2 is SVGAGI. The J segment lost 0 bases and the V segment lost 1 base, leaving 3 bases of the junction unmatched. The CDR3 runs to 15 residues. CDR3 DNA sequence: TGTGCCAGCAGTTACTTAGGGGGCAGCTCCTACGAGCAGTACTTC. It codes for CASSYLGGSSYEQYF.

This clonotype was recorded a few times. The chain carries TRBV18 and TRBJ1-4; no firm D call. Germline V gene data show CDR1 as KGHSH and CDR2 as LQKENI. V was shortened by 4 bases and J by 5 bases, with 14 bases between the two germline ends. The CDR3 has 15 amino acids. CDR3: CASSREQKKNEKLFF. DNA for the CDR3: TGTGCCAGCTCACGAGAACAGAAGAAAAATGAAAAACTGTTTTTT.

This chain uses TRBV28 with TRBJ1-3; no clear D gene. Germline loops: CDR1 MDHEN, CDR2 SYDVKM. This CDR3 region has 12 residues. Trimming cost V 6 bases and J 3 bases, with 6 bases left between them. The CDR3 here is CASRTVGNTIYF. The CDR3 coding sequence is TGTGCCAGCAGGACGGTTGGAAACACCATATATTTT.

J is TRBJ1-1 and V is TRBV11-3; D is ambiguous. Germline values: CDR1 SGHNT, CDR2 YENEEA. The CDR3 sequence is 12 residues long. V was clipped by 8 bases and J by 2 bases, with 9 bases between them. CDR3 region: CASESTNTEAFF. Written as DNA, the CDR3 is TGTGCCAGCGAGAGTACTAACACTGAAGCTTTCTTT.

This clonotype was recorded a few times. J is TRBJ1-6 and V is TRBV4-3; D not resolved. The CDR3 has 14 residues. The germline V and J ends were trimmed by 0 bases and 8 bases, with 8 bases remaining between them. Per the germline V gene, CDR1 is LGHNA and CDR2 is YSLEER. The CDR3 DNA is TGCGCCAGCAGCCAAGATCATAGGTATTCACCCCTCCACTTT. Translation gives CASSQDHRYSPLHF.

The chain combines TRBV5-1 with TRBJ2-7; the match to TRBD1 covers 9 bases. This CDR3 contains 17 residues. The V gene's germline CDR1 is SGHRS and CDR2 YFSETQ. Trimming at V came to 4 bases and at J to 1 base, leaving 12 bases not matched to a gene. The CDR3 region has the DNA TGCGCCAGCAGCCCACGACCCGGGACAGGGTCTTCCTACGAGCAGTACTTC. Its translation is CASSPRPGTGSSYEQYF.

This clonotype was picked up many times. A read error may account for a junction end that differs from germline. CDR3 DNA sequence: TGTGCCAGCAGCTTAAGCAGGGTGACCTACGAGCAGTACTTC. It yields the protein CASSLSRVTYEQYF. The V and J genes are TRBV5-1 and TRBJ2-7; perhaps TRBD1 as D (5 bases). Germline CDR1 reads SGHRS; CDR2 reads YFSETQ. The CDR3 totals 14 residues.

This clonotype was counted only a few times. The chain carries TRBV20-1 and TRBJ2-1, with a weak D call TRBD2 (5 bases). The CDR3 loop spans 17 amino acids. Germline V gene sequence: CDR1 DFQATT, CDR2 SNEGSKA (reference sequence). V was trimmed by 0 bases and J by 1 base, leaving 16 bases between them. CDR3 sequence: CSARDLRGSGSYNEQFF. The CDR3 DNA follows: TGCAGTGCTAGAGATCTCCGAGGGTCCGGATCCTACAATGAGCAGTTCTTC.

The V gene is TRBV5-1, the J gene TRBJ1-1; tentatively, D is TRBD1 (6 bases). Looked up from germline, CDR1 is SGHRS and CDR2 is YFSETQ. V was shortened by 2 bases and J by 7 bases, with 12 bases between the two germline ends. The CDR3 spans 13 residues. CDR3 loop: CASSFGRGNEAFF. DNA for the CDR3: TGCGCCAGCAGCTTTGGCAGGGGAAATGAAGCTTTCTTT.

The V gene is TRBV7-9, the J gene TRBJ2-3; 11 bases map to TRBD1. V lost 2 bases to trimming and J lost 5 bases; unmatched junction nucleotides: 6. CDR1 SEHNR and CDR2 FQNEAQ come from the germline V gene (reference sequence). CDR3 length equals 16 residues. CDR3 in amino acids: CASSLRTGGVGDTQYF. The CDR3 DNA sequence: TGTGCCAGCAGCTTACGGACAGGGGGCGTTGGAGATACGCAGTATTTT.

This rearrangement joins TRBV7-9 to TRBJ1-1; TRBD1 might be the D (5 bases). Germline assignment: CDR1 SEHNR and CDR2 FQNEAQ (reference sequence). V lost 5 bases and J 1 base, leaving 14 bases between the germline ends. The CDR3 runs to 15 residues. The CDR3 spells CASSPSRGANTEAFF. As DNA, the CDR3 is TGTGCCAGCAGCCCCTCGAGGGGCGCGAACACTGAAGCTTTCTTT.

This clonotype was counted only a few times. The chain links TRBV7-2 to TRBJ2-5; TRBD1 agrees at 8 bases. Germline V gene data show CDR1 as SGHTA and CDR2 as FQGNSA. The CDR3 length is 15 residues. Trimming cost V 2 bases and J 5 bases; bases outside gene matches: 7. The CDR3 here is CASSLFQGARETQYF. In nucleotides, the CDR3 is TGTGCCAGCAGCTTATTCCAGGGGGCGAGGGAGACCCAGTACTTC.

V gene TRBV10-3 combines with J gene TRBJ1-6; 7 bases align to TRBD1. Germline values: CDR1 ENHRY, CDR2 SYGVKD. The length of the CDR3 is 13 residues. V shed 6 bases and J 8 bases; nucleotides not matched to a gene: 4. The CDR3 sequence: CAIRGTADSPLHF. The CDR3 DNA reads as TGTGCCATCAGAGGGACAGCCGATTCACCCCTCCACTTT.

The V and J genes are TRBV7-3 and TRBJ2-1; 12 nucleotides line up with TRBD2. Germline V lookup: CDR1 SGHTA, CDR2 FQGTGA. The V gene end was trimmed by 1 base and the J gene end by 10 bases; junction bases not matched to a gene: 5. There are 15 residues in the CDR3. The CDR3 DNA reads TGTGCCAGCAGCTTAAACCCTAGCGGGGGGGGCGAGCAGTTCTTC. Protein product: CASSLNPSGGGEQFF.

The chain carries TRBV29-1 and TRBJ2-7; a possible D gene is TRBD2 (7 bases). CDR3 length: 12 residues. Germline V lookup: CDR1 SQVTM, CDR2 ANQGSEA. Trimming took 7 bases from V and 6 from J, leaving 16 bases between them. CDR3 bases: TGCAGCGGCCTGGGGGGGCAGCGCGAGCAGTACTTC. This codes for CSGLGGQREQYF.

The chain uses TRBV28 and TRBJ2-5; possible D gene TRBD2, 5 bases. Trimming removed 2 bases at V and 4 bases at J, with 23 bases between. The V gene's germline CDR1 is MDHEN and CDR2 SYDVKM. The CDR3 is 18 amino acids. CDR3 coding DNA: TGTGCCAGCAGTTTAGGCCGTCCCTATCGGGGAACTAGAGAGACCCAGTACTTC. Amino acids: CASSLGRPYRGTRETQYF.

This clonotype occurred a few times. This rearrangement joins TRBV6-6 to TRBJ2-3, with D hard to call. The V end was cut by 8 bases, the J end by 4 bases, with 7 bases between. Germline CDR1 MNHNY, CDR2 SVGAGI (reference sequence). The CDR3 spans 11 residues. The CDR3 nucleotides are TGTGCCAGCGTAGGTGCAGATACGCAGTATTTT. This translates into CASVGADTQYF.

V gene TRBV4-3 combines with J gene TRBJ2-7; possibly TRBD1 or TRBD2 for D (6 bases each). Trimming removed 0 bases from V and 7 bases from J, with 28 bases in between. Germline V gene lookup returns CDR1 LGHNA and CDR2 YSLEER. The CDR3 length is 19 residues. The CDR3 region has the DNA TGCGCCAGCAGCCAAGAAGCAACAGGGCTTAACGGCGGGCGGGGTGAGCAGTACTTC. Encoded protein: CASSQEATGLNGGRGEQYF.

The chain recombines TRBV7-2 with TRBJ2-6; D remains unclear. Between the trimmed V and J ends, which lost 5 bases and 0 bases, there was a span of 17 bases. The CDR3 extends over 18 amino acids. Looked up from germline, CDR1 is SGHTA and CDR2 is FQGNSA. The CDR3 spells CASSPYWVTSSGANVLTF. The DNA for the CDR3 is TGTGCCAGCAGCCCTTATTGGGTTACCAGCTCTGGGGCCAACGTCCTGACTTTC.

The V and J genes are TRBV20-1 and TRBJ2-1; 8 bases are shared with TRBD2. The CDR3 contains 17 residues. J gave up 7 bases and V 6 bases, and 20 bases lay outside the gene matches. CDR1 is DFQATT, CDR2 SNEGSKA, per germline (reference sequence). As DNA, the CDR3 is TGCAGTGCCCGTGGGAGGAAGCGGGGGTCGCCCAGGAATGAGCAGTTCTTC. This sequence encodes CSARGRKRGSPRNEQFF.

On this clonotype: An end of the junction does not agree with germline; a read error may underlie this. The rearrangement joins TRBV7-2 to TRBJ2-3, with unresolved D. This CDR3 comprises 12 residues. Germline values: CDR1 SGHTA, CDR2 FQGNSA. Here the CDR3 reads CASSFRADAQYF. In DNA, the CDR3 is TGTGCCAGCAGCTTCCGAGCAGATGCGCAGTATTTT.

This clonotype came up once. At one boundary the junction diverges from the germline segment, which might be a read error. In DNA form, the CDR3 reads TGTGTCAGCAGTCCGCTGGCTAGCGGGGGGGGTAGTGGTGAGCAGTTCTTC. This sequence encodes CVSSPLASGGGSGEQFF. The chain joins TRBV12-3 or TRBV12-4 to TRBJ2-1, with 12 positions matching TRBD2. This CDR3 contains 17 residues.

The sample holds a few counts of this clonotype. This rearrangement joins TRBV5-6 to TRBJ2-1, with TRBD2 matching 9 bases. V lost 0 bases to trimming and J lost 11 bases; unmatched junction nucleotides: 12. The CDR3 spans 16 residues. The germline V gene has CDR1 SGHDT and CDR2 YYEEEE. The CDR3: CASSLDLAGRPSKQFF. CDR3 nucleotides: TGTGCCAGCAGCTTGGATCTAGCGGGGAGGCCATCGAAGCAGTTCTTC.

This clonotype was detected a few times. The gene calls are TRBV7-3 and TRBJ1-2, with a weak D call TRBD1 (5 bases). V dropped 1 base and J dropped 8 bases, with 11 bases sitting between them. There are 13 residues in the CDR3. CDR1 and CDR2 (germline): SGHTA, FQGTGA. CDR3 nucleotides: TGTGCCAGCAGCTTAATCGGGGCAGCCGGCTACACCTTC. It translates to CASSLIGAAGYTF.

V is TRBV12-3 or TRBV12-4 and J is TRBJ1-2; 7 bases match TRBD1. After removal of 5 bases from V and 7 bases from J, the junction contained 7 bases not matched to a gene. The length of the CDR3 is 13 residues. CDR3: CASSPRTGLGYTF. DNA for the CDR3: TGTGCCAGCAGTCCCCGGACAGGTCTTGGCTACACCTTC.

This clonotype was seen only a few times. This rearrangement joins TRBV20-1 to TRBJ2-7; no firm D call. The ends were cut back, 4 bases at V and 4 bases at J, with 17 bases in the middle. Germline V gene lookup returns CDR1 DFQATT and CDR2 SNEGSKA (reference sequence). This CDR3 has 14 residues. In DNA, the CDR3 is TGCAGTGCTACCGACCCATGGGAAATGTACGAGCAGTACTTC. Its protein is CSATDPWEMYEQYF.

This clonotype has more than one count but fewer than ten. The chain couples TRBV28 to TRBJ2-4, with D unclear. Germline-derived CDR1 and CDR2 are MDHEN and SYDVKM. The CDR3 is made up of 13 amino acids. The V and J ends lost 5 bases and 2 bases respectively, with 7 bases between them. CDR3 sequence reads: CASSIVSKNIQYF. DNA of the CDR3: TGTGCCAGCAGTATCGTGTCCAAAAACATTCAGTACTTC. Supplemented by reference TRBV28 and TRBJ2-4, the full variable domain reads DVKVTQSSRYLVKRTGEKVFLECVQDMDHENMFWYRQDPGLGLRLIYFSYDVKMKEKGDIPEGYSVSREKKERFSLILESASTNQTSMYLCASSIVSKNIQYFGAGTRLSVL.